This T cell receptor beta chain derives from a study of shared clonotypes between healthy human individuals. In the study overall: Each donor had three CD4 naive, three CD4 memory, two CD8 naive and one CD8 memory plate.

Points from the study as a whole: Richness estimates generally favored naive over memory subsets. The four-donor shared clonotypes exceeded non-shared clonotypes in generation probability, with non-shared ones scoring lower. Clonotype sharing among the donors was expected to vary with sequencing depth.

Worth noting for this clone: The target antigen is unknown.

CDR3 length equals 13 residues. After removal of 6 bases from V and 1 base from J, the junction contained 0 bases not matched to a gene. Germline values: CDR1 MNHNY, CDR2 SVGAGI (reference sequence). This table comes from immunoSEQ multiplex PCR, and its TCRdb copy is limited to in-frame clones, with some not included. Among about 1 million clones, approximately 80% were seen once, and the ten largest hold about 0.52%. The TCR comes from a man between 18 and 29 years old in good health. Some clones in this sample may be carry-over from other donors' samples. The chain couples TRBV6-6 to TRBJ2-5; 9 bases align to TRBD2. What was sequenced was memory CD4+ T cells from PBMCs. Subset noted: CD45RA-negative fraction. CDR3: CASRLAGQETQYF. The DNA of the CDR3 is TGTGCCAGCAGACTAGCGGGCCAAGAGACCCAGTACTTC.